Following are 17 T cell receptor beta chains from one sample sequenced in a study of shared clonotypes between healthy human individuals. Using immunoSEQ multiplex PCR, the repertoire was profiled, and TCRdb retains in-frame clones only, with some absent. The table lists a few million clones, around 90% of them singletons. The sample consisted of naive CD4+ T cells from PBMCs. As to subset: CD45RA+ positively selected. The receptors shown here come from a man between 18 and 29 years old in good health. Some clones in this sample may be carry-over from other donors' samples.

This chain links TRBV7-3 with TRBJ2-3; D ambiguous. V was trimmed by 0 bases and J by 6 bases, leaving 13 bases between them. CDR1 and CDR2 (germline): SGHTA, FQGTGA. This CDR3 contains 15 residues. The CDR3 here is CASSLTVGRLDTQYF. In DNA form, the CDR3 reads TGTGCCAGCAGCTTAACGGTAGGCCGCTTGGATACGCAGTATTTT.

V and J are TRBV11-2 and TRBJ2-5; 9 positions agree with TRBD1. After removal of 1 base from V and 5 bases from J, the junction contained 11 bases not matched to a gene. Germline CDR1 and CDR2: SGHAT and FQNNGV. CDR3 size: 17 residues. This chain's CDR3 is CASSLVTGGLSTETQYF. The CDR3 region has the DNA TGTGCCAGCAGCTTAGTCACAGGGGGCTTATCAACCGAGACCCAGTACTTC.

The V call is TRBV18, the J call TRBJ2-1; 14 bases align to TRBD2. V lost 4 bases and J lost 9; bases outside the gene matches: 5. The CDR3 is 15 amino acids. Germline V CDR1 and CDR2: KGHSH, LQKENI. In DNA form, the CDR3 reads TGTGCCAGCTCACAGGGACTAGCGGGAGTAAGTGAGCAGTTCTTC. Its protein is CASSQGLAGVSEQFF.

The chain uses TRBV7-3 and TRBJ2-3; D possibly corresponds to TRBD2 (6 bases). The CDR3 has 16 residues. V was pared by 1 base and J by 0 bases, with 11 bases between. The germline gives CDR1 SGHTA, CDR2 FQGTGA. The CDR3 sequence: CASSLIASVSTDTQYF. For the CDR3, the DNA is TGTGCCAGCAGCTTAATCGCTAGCGTGAGCACAGATACGCAGTATTTT.

In the case of this clone: Other DNA sequences in this specimen translate into the identical CDR3. This chain links TRBV6-5 with TRBJ1-2, with a possible D match to TRBD1 (5 bases). Germline assignment: CDR1 MNHEY and CDR2 SVGAGI. V dropped 2 bases and J dropped 4 bases, with 8 bases sitting between them. This CDR3 is 13 amino acids long. The CDR3 sequence is CASSYGASYGYTF. CDR3 sequence (DNA): TGTGCCAGCAGTTACGGGGCCTCCTATGGCTACACCTTC.

The chain has TRBV2 and TRBJ2-7, with D hard to call. V was trimmed by 6 bases and J by 4 bases, leaving 10 bases between them. This CDR3 contains 12 residues. Germline V lookup: CDR1 SNHLY, CDR2 FYNNEI. CDR3 in DNA: TGTGCCAGCAGGGTGGGCGGATACGAGCAGTACTTC. Amino acid sequence: CASRVGGYEQYF.

Only one count was recorded for this clone. The V and J genes are TRBV19 and TRBJ1-3; 7 positions match TRBD1. Germline-derived CDR1 and CDR2 are LNHDA and SQIVND (reference sequence). CDR3 length equals 11 residues. Unmatched junction bases numbered 6, after V lost 4 bases and J lost 15 bases. The CDR3 sequence is CASSSSDREYF. CDR3 DNA: TGTGCCAGTAGTAGCAGCGACAGGGAATATTTT.

The chain is built from TRBV5-4 and TRBJ1-2, with 12 bases identical to TRBD1. The CDR3 totals 13 residues. CDR1 and CDR2 from the germline V gene are SGHNT and YYREEE (reference sequence). V trimming: 3 bases; J trimming: 8 bases; junction bases outside the gene matches: 2. CDR3 region: CASSWDRGLGYTF. The CDR3 DNA reads as TGTGCCAGCAGCTGGGACAGGGGGCTCGGCTACACCTTC. Together with reference TRBV5-4 and TRBJ1-2, the CDR3 gives the full variable domain: ETGVTQSPTHLIKTRGQQVTLRCSSQSGHNTVSWYQQALGQGPQFIFQYYREEENGRGNFPPRFSGLQFPNYSSELNVNALELDDSALYLCASSWDRGLGYTFGSGTRLTVV.

The chain combines TRBV18 with TRBJ1-6; D gene ambiguous. Germline V gene data show CDR1 as KGHSH and CDR2 as LQKENI. The CDR3 contains 14 residues. V was clipped by 1 base and J by 9 bases, with 10 bases between them. CDR3 protein: CASSPQEYGSPLHF. Written as DNA, the CDR3 is TGTGCCAGCTCACCACAGGAGTATGGTTCACCCCTCCACTTT. Together with reference TRBV18 and TRBJ1-6, the CDR3 gives the full variable domain: NAGVMQNPRHLVRRRGQEARLRCSPMKGHSHVYWYRQLPEEGLKFMVYLQKENIIDESGMPKERFSAEFPKEGPSILRIQQVVRGDSAAYFCASSPQEYGSPLHFGNGTRLTVT.

The chain recombines TRBV30 with TRBJ1-2, with TRBD1 matching 10 bases. The CDR3 length is 15 residues. CDR1 is GTSNPN and CDR2 is SVGIG in the germline V gene (reference sequence). Losses at the gene ends were 1 base for V and 4 bases for J; bases not matched to a gene: 6. In DNA form, the CDR3 reads TGTGCCTGGAGTGCCGACAGGGGGCGATCCTATGGCTACACCTTC. Translating gives CAWSADRGRSYGYTF.

The rearrangement links TRBV19 to TRBJ1-5, with D unclear. CDR1 and CDR2 (germline): LNHDA, SQIVND (reference sequence). Trimming removed 2 bases at V and 5 bases at J, with 13 bases between. The CDR3 has 15 amino acids. DNA of the CDR3: TGTGCCAGTAGTATATACAAGGCCTACGATCAGCCCCAGCATTTT. Encoded protein: CASSIYKAYDQPQHF.

The chain's CDR3 is CASSFAGSPTDTQYF. CDR3 sequence (DNA): TGTGCCAGCAGCTTCGCGGGGAGCCCCACAGATACGCAGTATTTT. The V and J genes are TRBV7-3 and TRBJ2-3; a possible D gene is TRBD2 (6 bases). The CDR3 has 15 amino acids. The germline V gene encodes CDR1 SGHTA and CDR2 FQGTGA. Trimming stripped 3 bases from V and 2 bases from J, with 12 bases between. Drawing the rest from reference TRBV7-3 and TRBJ2-3, the complete variable domain is GAGVSQTPSNKVTEKGKYVELRCDPISGHTALYWYRQSLGQGPEFLIYFQGTGAADDSGLPNDRFFAVRPEGSVSTLKIQRTERGDSAVYLCASSFAGSPTDTQYFGPGTRLTVL.

The chain joins TRBV11-2 to TRBJ2-5, with 13 bases identical to TRBD2. The V gene's germline CDR1 is SGHAT and CDR2 FQNNGV. CDR3 length: 19 residues. The J segment lost 4 bases and the V segment lost 2 bases, leaving 13 bases of the junction unmatched. Here the CDR3 reads CASSLFRGTSGTVGETQYF. The DNA for the CDR3 is TGTGCCAGCAGCTTATTCCGAGGGACTAGCGGGACGGTTGGAGAGACCCAGTACTTC.

The V and J genes are TRBV30 and TRBJ2-7, with unresolved D. The V end was cut by 0 bases, the J end by 2 bases, with 11 bases between. The CDR3 sequence is 14 residues long. Germline-derived CDR1 and CDR2 are GTSNPN and SVGIG (reference sequence). CDR3 sequence reads: CAWSVSNTAYEQYF. The DNA of the CDR3 is TGTGCCTGGAGTGTGTCGAACACCGCCTACGAGCAGTACTTC. Variable domain in full (rest from reference TRBV30 and TRBJ2-7): SQTIHQWPATLVQPVGSPLSLECTVEGTSNPNLYWYRQAAGRGLQLLFYSVGIGQISSEVPQNLSASRPQDRQFILSSKKLLLSDSGFYLCAWSVSNTAYEQYFGPGTRLTVT.

CDR3: CASSPRGRRGGTEAFF. CDR3 in DNA: TGTGCCAGCTCACCACGAGGTAGAAGGGGCGGCACTGAAGCTTTCTTT. V gene TRBV18 combines with J gene TRBJ1-1, with a tentative D call TRBD1 (5 bases). Trimming shortened V by 1 base and J by 4 bases, and 16 bases separated the two germline ends. Germline loops: CDR1 KGHSH, CDR2 LQKENI. The CDR3 sequence is 16 residues long. Based on the CDR3 plus reference TRBV18 and TRBJ1-1, the full variable domain is NAGVMQNPRHLVRRRGQEARLRCSPMKGHSHVYWYRQLPEEGLKFMVYLQKENIIDESGMPKERFSAEFPKEGPSILRIQQVVRGDSAAYFCASSPRGRRGGTEAFFGQGTRLTVV.

For this clone: The same CDR3 also results from other DNA sequences found in this sample. CDR3 residues: CASSPDRVNTEAFF. CDR3 sequence (DNA): TGCGCCAGCAGCCCGGACAGAGTGAACACTGAAGCTTTCTTT. This chain joins TRBV5-1 and TRBJ1-1, with TRBD1 as a possible D gene (6 bases). Trimming took off 4 bases at V and 0 bases at J, with 10 bases between the two ends. The length of the CDR3 is 14 residues. The germline V gene has CDR1 SGHRS and CDR2 YFSETQ.

This chain links TRBV5-1 with TRBJ2-7; the D gene is possibly TRBD1 (5 bases). Trimming cost V 0 bases and J 4 bases, with 8 bases left between them. CDR1 and CDR2 (germline): SGHRS, YFSETQ. CDR3 length: 13 residues. CDR3 sequence reads: CASSLEDMYEQYF. CDR3 bases: TGCGCCAGCAGCTTGGAGGACATGTACGAGCAGTACTTC.